Below, one T cell receptor beta chain is given with its context. The same CDR3 is also encoded by other DNA sequences in this sample. How the authors handled the data: It was from reference gene primer amplification that nucleated cell counts were estimated. Clones were sequenced by immunoSEQ multiplex PCR, and TCRdb holds only the in-frame ones, with some missing. V, J and clone size were drawn from that table, and D and trimming were deduced from the DNA. The sample contains about 120,000 clones, more than 80% of which appear only once. The data are from a study of blood T cell repertoires in COVID-19. Study-level background: Sites across the United States, Italy and Spain contributed samples from acute and convalescent COVID-19. Sources were T cells, B-cell-depleted T cells, or PBMCs; the material itself was cDNA or gDNA.

Germline V gives CDR1 SGHRS, CDR2 YFSETQ. Trimming left V 0 bases short and J 4 bases short, with 7 bases between. The CDR3 runs 13 residues. The rearrangement joins TRBV5-1 to TRBJ2-5; TRBD1 might be the D (6 bases). Sequencing input: peripheral blood. The receptor was isolated from a man between 65 and 85 years old with active or convalescent COVID-19. The CDR3 sequence is CASSLVRGETQYF. The CDR3 coding sequence is TGCGCCAGCAGCTTGGTCAGGGGAGAGACCCAGTACTTC.